The sequence of this TCR beta chain was determined in a study of blood T cell repertoires in COVID-19. This clone was seen just once. Produced via immunoSEQ multiplex PCR; TCRdb's table is partial and in-frame only. Of approximately 210,000 clones listed, about four fifths were seen once; the top ten hold around 2.5%. Trimming left V 3 bases short and J 4 bases short, with 18 bases between. The CDR3 is 16 amino acids. CDR1 and CDR2 from the germline V gene are SGHAT and FQNNGV. The receptor was isolated from a woman aged 40 to 50 with active or convalescent COVID-19. The V gene is TRBV11-2, the J gene TRBJ2-5; tentatively, D is TRBD2 (6 bases). Sequences were obtained from peripheral blood. Written as DNA, the CDR3 is TGTGCCAGCAGCTTCTTGGGTGCGGTGGAGGGAGAGACCCAGTACTTC. As protein: CASSFLGAVEGETQYF.